Sequencing of this T cell receptor beta chain was carried out in a study of blood T cells in healthy people across ages. Per sample, at least 6 micrograms of total RNA were extracted. With a J-beta primer mix and a sample-barcoded 5' primer, a second PCR ran about 6 to 11 cycles. TCRdb passed the 5' RACE reads through MiXCR, listing each CDR3 protein once. This sample carries approximately 1,700,000 distinct CDR3 sequences, more than 35% of them seen once, and the ten largest clones take 20% to 25%. Of note for this clonotype: A junction boundary mismatches the germline segment, possibly from a read error.

Germline V gene data show CDR1 as SGHTA and CDR2 as FQGTGA. CDR3 size: 15 residues. J is TRBJ1-6 and V is TRBV7-3; no reliable D call. The sequencing input was blood. The clonotype originates from a human donor in good health. The chain's CDR3 is CASSLGSSNNSPLHF. CDR3 nucleotide sequence: TGTGCCAGCAGCTTAGGCAGCTCCAATAATTCACCCCTCCACTTT.